These 7 T cell receptor beta chains came from one sample sequenced in a study of response to subunit inactivated influenza vaccine (dated 2018 in TCRdb). Preparation of the library involved RT-PCR. TCRdb names Illumina HiSeq 2500 as the instrument used. The public reads were reanalyzed by TCRdb: fastp trimming at Q25, MiXCR alignment, in-frame beta chains only. Each CDR3 protein gets just one entry, which takes the most common genes and DNA from the rows behind it. This sample has about 800,000 distinct CDR3 sequences in its table, and approximately 22% of those were observed once. About 9.4% of the sample comes from the top ten. The sequenced sample was PBMCs from blood, obtained roughly 5 days after vaccination. Receptors were obtained from a man aged 50 to 60 who received an inactivated influenza vaccine. Donor details come from another sample of the same person, matched by shared clones.

This rearrangement joins TRBV29-1 to TRBJ2-7; TRBD2 is a possible D gene (6 bases). The CDR3 runs 11 residues. The germline gives CDR1 SQVTM, CDR2 ANQGSEA. V lost 3 bases to trimming and J lost 7 bases, with 10 bases between them. CDR3 bases: TGCAGCGTTGACATGGGGAGGGAGCAGTACTTC. Its translation: CSVDMGREQYF.

V and J are TRBV2 and TRBJ2-1; 7 positions match TRBD2. The V segment lost 0 bases and the J segment 4 bases; nucleotides outside the gene matches: 6. In germline, CDR1 is SNHLY, CDR2 FYNNEI. CDR3 length equals 16 residues. In DNA form, the CDR3 reads TGTGCCAGCAGTGAAGCCTCGGGGGGATTTTACAATGAGCAGTTCTTC. Translation gives CASSEASGGFYNEQFF.

This clonotype was recorded at least ten times. J is TRBJ2-1 and V is TRBV7-6; 13 bases match TRBD2. Germline V gene sequence: CDR1 SGHVS, CDR2 FNYEAQ. This CDR3 is built from 17 residues. The junction had 8 bases not matched to a gene; V was cut back by 5 bases and J by 4 bases. The CDR3 spells CASSPGLAGNIYNEQFF. The CDR3 nucleotides are TGTGCCAGCAGCCCGGGACTAGCGGGGAACATATACAATGAGCAGTTCTTC. Complete variable domain (other parts from reference TRBV7-6 and TRBJ2-1): GAGVSQSPRYKVTKRGQDVALRCDPISGHVSLYWYRQALGQGPEFLTYFNYEAQQDKSGLPNDRFSAERPEGSISTLTIQRTEQRDSAMYRCASSPGLAGNIYNEQFFGPGTRLTVL.

The CDR3 protein is CASSLLLGQGGNTGELFF. CDR3 DNA sequence: TGTGCCAGCAGCCTCCTACTGGGACAGGGCGGGAACACCGGGGAGCTGTTTTTT. This chain uses TRBV11-1 with TRBJ2-2; 9 nucleotides agree with TRBD1. Germline V gives CDR1 SGHAT, CDR2 FQDESV (reference sequence). V lost 5 bases and J lost 1; bases outside the gene matches: 11. The CDR3 runs to 18 residues.

Only a few counts were recorded for this clonotype. The V gene is TRBV4-3, the J gene TRBJ1-4; 7 nucleotides agree with TRBD1. The CDR3 consists of 14 residues. V trimming: 4 bases; J trimming: 15 bases; junction bases outside the gene matches: 14. Germline V gene data show CDR1 as LGHNA and CDR2 as YSLEER. The CDR3 nucleotides read TGCGCCAGCAGCCGGGGGACAGAGATGAAAAAGATGTTTTTT. Amino acids: CASSRGTEMKKMFF.

This clonotype was picked up many times. V gene TRBV12-3 or TRBV12-4 combines with J gene TRBJ1-2; D is uncertain. There are 11 residues in the CDR3. V lost 4 bases and J lost 4, with 4 bases in between. The CDR3 protein is CASSSSYGYTF. Written as DNA, the CDR3 is TGTGCCAGCAGTTCCAGCTATGGCTACACCTTC.

CDR3 sequence reads: CASSFRDRGSNEQYF. The DNA for the CDR3 is TGTGCCAGCAGCTTCCGGGACAGGGGGTCAAACGAGCAGTACTTC. The V and J genes are TRBV5-4 and TRBJ2-7; 11 positions match TRBD1. This CDR3 has 15 residues. The ends lost 2 bases at V and 5 bases at J; junction bases unmatched: 6. Germline V CDR1 and CDR2: SGHNT, YYREEE (reference sequence).